This T cell receptor (beta chain) appears in the sequencing data of a study of T-cell reconstitution after alpha-beta-depleted transplantation in children. Findings of the study overall: Surviving recipient cells, namely T cells and thymic progenitors, were the source of high day-60 TCRbeta diversity in some patients. A year post-transplant, T-cell counts and diversity derived mostly from newly produced T cells. Several hundred graft clones that had expanded were reportedly the source of alpha-beta T cells about two months after transplant.

Unique molecular identifiers featured in how the TCRbeta library was prepared. TCRdb reanalysed the PCR reads using MiXCR and keeps one entry per CDR3 protein. The sample holds approximately 230,000 distinct CDR3 sequences, more than 20% seen once. The ends were cut back, 2 bases at V and 0 bases at J, with 15 bases in the middle. This CDR3 is 18 amino acids long. Germline CDR1 is SGHRS and CDR2 is YFSETQ. A word on this clonotype: Its antigen is unidentified.

J is TRBJ2-6 and V is TRBV5-1; D call uncertain. The origin of this receptor is a female patient aged 2-9 years who had a stem cell transplant for congenital amegakaryocytic thrombocytopenia, so the T cells may come from the graft donor. The sample was PBMCs, mostly from graft donor cells, taken 360 days after TCRalphabeta/CD19-depleted stem cell transplant. The CDR3 reads CASSFGLDGYSGANVLTF. The CDR3 bases are TGCGCCAGCAGCTTCGGTTTGGACGGTTACTCTGGGGCCAACGTCCTGACTTTC. Drawing the rest from reference TRBV5-1 and TRBJ2-6, the complete variable domain is KAGVTQTPRYLIKTRGQQVTLSCSPISGHRSVSWYQQTPGQGLQFLFEYFSETQRNKGNFPGRFSGRQFSNSRSEMNVSTLELGDSALYLCASSFGLDGYSGANVLTFGAGSRLTVL.